These 10 T cell receptor beta chains originate from one sample sequenced in a study of blood T cell repertoires in COVID-19. The assay was immunoSEQ multiplex PCR, and TCRdb's table has in-frame clones only and misses some. The table lists roughly 78,000 clones, 88% of them singletons. The sample taken for sequencing was peripheral blood. These receptors all come from a man in his fifties with acute or convalescent COVID-19.

This rearrangement joins TRBV19 to TRBJ1-5, with 8 bases matching TRBD1. Per the germline V gene, CDR1 is LNHDA and CDR2 is SQIVND (reference sequence). The ends lost 5 bases at V and 5 bases at J; junction bases unmatched: 14. The CDR3 extends over 17 amino acids. Written as DNA, the CDR3 is TGTGCCAGTAGTCCCCAGGGGGCCCAGGGGGCGCATCAGCCCCAGCATTTT. Encoded protein: CASSPQGAQGAHQPQHF. Variable domain in full (rest from reference TRBV19 and TRBJ1-5): DGGITQSPKYLFRKEGQNVTLSCEQNLNHDAMYWYRQDPGQGLRLIYYSQIVNDFQKGDIAEGYSVSREKKESFPLTVTSAQKNPTAFYLCASSPQGAQGAHQPQHFGDGTRLSIL.

The chain carries TRBV5-6 and TRBJ1-1; 8 bases are shared with TRBD1. CDR3 size: 14 residues. V lost 4 bases and J lost 6; bases outside the gene matches: 8. Germline assignment: CDR1 SGHDT and CDR2 YYEEEE. CDR3 loop: CASSETGGFAEAFF. CDR3 in DNA: TGTGCCAGCAGCGAAACAGGGGGTTTCGCTGAAGCTTTCTTT. The full variable domain, with the rest looked up from reference TRBV5-6 and TRBJ1-1, is DAGVTQSPTHLIKTRGQQVTLRCSPKSGHDTVSWYQQALGQGPQFIFQYYEEEERQRGNFPDRFSGHQFPNYSSELNVNALLLGDSALYLCASSETGGFAEAFFGQGTRLTVV.

The chain links TRBV19 to TRBJ2-3; 11 bases fit TRBD2. The CDR3 contains 20 residues. CDR1 LNHDA and CDR2 SQIVND come from the germline V gene (reference sequence). V lost 3 bases to trimming and J lost 1 base; unmatched junction nucleotides: 15. This CDR3 is CASSIFGLAGGQTGTDTQYF. CDR3 in DNA: TGTGCCAGTAGTATCTTTGGCCTAGCGGGGGGCCAGACTGGCACAGATACGCAGTATTTT.

CDR3 protein: CAISVSPGQGANEKLFF. The CDR3 DNA sequence: TGTGCCATCAGTGTGTCCCCGGGACAGGGGGCTAATGAAAAACTGTTTTTT. J is TRBJ1-4 and V is TRBV10-3, with 11 bases identical to TRBD1. There are 17 residues in the CDR3. V was pared by 4 bases and J by 3 bases, with 7 bases of the junction left unmatched. Germline CDR1 ENHRY, CDR2 SYGVKD.

This chain joins TRBV5-1 and TRBJ1-2; the match to TRBD1 covers 7 bases. This CDR3 has 14 residues. The V gene's germline CDR1 is SGHRS and CDR2 YFSETQ. Trimming took 1 base from V and 5 from J; bases not matched to a gene: 5. The CDR3 sequence is CASSLTGTAYGYTF. CDR3 nucleotides: TGCGCCAGCAGCTTGACCGGGACAGCATATGGCTACACCTTC.

The chain recombines TRBV5-1 with TRBJ2-3; 10 bases fit TRBD2. The CDR3 is made up of 16 amino acids. The germline V gene encodes CDR1 SGHRS and CDR2 YFSETQ. V trimming: 5 bases; J trimming: 2 bases; junction bases outside the gene matches: 8. CDR3 loop: CASRPTLAGTTDTQYF. CDR3 DNA: TGCGCCAGCAGGCCAACACTAGCGGGGACCACAGATACGCAGTATTTT.

The gene calls are TRBV5-4 and TRBJ2-1, with D tentatively TRBD2 (5 bases). CDR3 size: 11 residues. Trimming shortened V by 3 bases and J by 7 bases, and 5 bases separated the two germline ends. CDR1 is SGHNT, CDR2 YYREEE, per germline (reference sequence). CDR3 DNA: TGTGCCAGCAGCTCGGGGAATGAGCAGTTCTTC. This sequence encodes CASSSGNEQFF.

This sequence joins TRBV6-5 and TRBJ1-3, with D possibly TRBD1 on 5 matching bases. Per the germline V gene, CDR1 is MNHEY and CDR2 is SVGAGI. This CDR3 has 15 residues. V was pared by 6 bases and J by 2 bases, with 14 bases between. CDR3 nucleotide sequence: TGTGCCAGCAGACCTGGGGCAGAACCTGGAAACACCATATATTTT. Translation: CASRPGAEPGNTIYF.

The rearrangement uses TRBV3-1 (or the pseudogene TRBV3-2) and TRBJ1-5; 7 bases line up with TRBD1. Germline values: CDR1 LGHDT, CDR2 YNNKEL (reference sequence). The V and J ends lost 1 base and 6 bases, in that order; junction bases with no gene match: 6. This CDR3 has 15 residues. Written as DNA, the CDR3 is TGTGCCAGCAGCCAAGGGGTAGGGGGCGGTCAGCCCCAGCATTTT. Its translation is CASSQGVGGGQPQHF.

This chain connects TRBV6-5 to TRBJ1-6; 10 nucleotides match TRBD1. This CDR3 contains 15 residues. The germline gives CDR1 MNHEY, CDR2 SVGAGI. J gave up 10 bases and V 5 bases, and 8 bases lay outside the gene matches. CDR3 nucleotides: TGTGCCAGCAGTCCCGGGACAGGGGTTAACTCACCCCTCCACTTT. Protein: CASSPGTGVNSPLHF.